These T cell receptor beta chains were read from a single sample in a study of blood T cell repertoires in COVID-19. Assay used: immunoSEQ multiplex PCR; TCRdb lists only in-frame clones, some missing. This table holds approximately 210,000 clones, under 90% found once. Sequenced input: peripheral blood. These receptors were obtained from a man younger than 40 with active or convalescent COVID-19. CDR3s include the opening cysteine and the closing phenylalanine or tryptophan. Each record gives: CDR3 protein, CDR3 DNA, CDR3 length, V gene, clone size, J gene, D gene. A D gene is named only where the DNA matches it firmly. Not every row has a clone size; where given, it reads once, few, many or a size class.

CDR3aa: CASSISGAGNTIYF
CDR3nt: TGTGCCAGTAGTATATCCGGGGCTGGAAACACCATATATTTT
len: 14
v_gene: TRBV19
abundance: NA
j_gene: TRBJ1-3
d_gene: NA

CDR3aa: CAWSGDRGEANYGYTF
CDR3nt: TGTGCCTGGAGTGGGGACAGGGGGGAAGCTAACTATGGCTACACCTTC
len: 16
v_gene: TRBV30
abundance: NA
j_gene: TRBJ1-2
d_gene: TRBD1

CDR3aa: CASHISEEQYF
CDR3nt: TGTGCCTCCCATATCTCGGAGGAGCAGTACTTC
len: 11
v_gene: TRBV30
abundance: NA
j_gene: TRBJ2-7
d_gene: NA

CDR3aa: CASSDSRGTGNTDTQYF
CDR3nt: TGTGCCAGCAGCGATAGCAGAGGGACAGGAAACACAGATACGCAGTATTTT
len: 17
v_gene: TRBV7-9
abundance: NA
j_gene: TRBJ2-3
d_gene: TRBD1

CDR3aa: CASSSLRGGTYNEQFF
CDR3nt: TGTGCCAGCAGCTCCCTCCGGGGGGGGACCTACAATGAGCAGTTCTTC
len: 16
v_gene: TRBV11-2
abundance: NA
j_gene: TRBJ2-1
d_gene: TRBD2

CDR3aa: CASSLEGANSPLHF
CDR3nt: TGTGCCAGCAGTTTAGAGGGGGCTAATTCACCCCTCCACTTT
len: 14
v_gene: TRBV27
abundance: NA
j_gene: TRBJ1-6
d_gene: TRBD1

CDR3aa: CASSAHLAGEDTDTQYF
CDR3nt: TGTGCCAGCAGCGCCCATCTAGCGGGGGAAGACACAGATACGCAGTATTTT
len: 17
v_gene: TRBV9
abundance: NA
j_gene: TRBJ2-3
d_gene: TRBD2

CDR3aa: CASSYSGRGSYNEQFF
CDR3nt: TGTGCCAGCAGTTACAGTGGGCGGGGCTCCTACAATGAGCAGTTCTTC
len: 16
v_gene: TRBV6-2/TRBV6-3
abundance: NA
j_gene: TRBJ2-1
d_gene: NA

CDR3aa: CASSPALHTEAFF
CDR3nt: TGTGCCAGCAGCCCCGCACTCCACACTGAAGCTTTCTTT
len: 13
v_gene: TRBV9
abundance: few
j_gene: TRBJ1-1
d_gene: NA

CDR3aa: CASGGGQGRYEQYF
CDR3nt: TGTGCCAGCGGAGGGGGACAGGGCAGATACGAGCAGTACTTC
len: 14
v_gene: TRBV6-5
abundance: NA
j_gene: TRBJ2-7
d_gene: TRBD1

CDR3aa: CASSSYGGGEAFF
CDR3nt: TGTGCCAGCAGTTCTTATGGGGGAGGTGAAGCTTTCTTT
len: 13
v_gene: TRBV7-2
abundance: NA
j_gene: TRBJ1-1
d_gene: NA

CDR3aa: CASSRTSSYEQYF
CDR3nt: TGTGCCAGCAGCCGGACTAGCAGCTACGAGCAGTACTTC
len: 13
v_gene: TRBV7-9
abundance: NA
j_gene: TRBJ2-7
d_gene: TRBD2

CDR3aa: CASSWIGTVAEAFF
CDR3nt: TGTGCCAGCAGCTGGATCGGGACAGTTGCTGAAGCTTTCTTT
len: 14
v_gene: TRBV11-2
abundance: NA
j_gene: TRBJ1-1
d_gene: TRBD1

CDR3aa: CASSKGGGYGYTF
CDR3nt: TGTGCCAGCAGCAAAGGGGGGGGCTATGGCTACACCTTC
len: 13
v_gene: TRBV21-1
abundance: NA
j_gene: TRBJ1-2
d_gene: NA

CDR3aa: CASRGAGQPQHF
CDR3nt: TGTGCCAGCCGGGGGGCCGGACAGCCCCAGCATTTT
len: 12
v_gene: TRBV19
abundance: NA
j_gene: TRBJ1-5
d_gene: NA

CDR3aa: CASSLSPGNEQFF
CDR3nt: TGTGCCAGCAGTCTCTCACCAGGGAATGAGCAGTTCTTC
len: 13
v_gene: TRBV6-5
abundance: NA
j_gene: TRBJ2-1
d_gene: NA

CDR3aa: CASSTNPTDTQYF
CDR3nt: TGCGCCAGCAGTACTAATCCCACAGATACGCAGTATTTT
len: 13
v_gene: TRBV5-1
abundance: NA
j_gene: TRBJ2-3
d_gene: NA

CDR3aa: CAIRLPGQGPETQYF
CDR3nt: TGTGCCATACGACTGCCGGGACAGGGCCCAGAGACCCAGTACTTC
len: 15
v_gene: TRBV5-4
abundance: once
j_gene: TRBJ2-5
d_gene: TRBD1

CDR3aa: CASSEPGSYEQYF
CDR3nt: TGTGCCAGCAGTGAACCGGGATCCTACGAGCAGTACTTC
len: 13
v_gene: TRBV25-1
abundance: NA
j_gene: TRBJ2-7
d_gene: NA

CDR3aa: CASSRSGGALSYNEQFF
CDR3nt: TGTGCCAGCAGCCGCAGCGGGGGGGCCCTCTCCTACAATGAGCAGTTCTTC
len: 17
v_gene: TRBV11-3
abundance: NA
j_gene: TRBJ2-1
d_gene: TRBD2

CDR3aa: CASSIGQGMRGGSTEAFF
CDR3nt: TGTGCCAGTAGTATCGGACAGGGAATGAGGGGGGGGAGCACTGAAGCTTTCTTT
len: 18
v_gene: TRBV19
abundance: NA
j_gene: TRBJ1-1
d_gene: TRBD1

CDR3aa: CASSQDKLPGQAKFF
CDR3nt: TGTGCCAGCAGCCAAGATAAATTACCGGGACAGGCGAAGTTCTTC
len: 15
v_gene: TRBV14
abundance: NA
j_gene: TRBJ2-1
d_gene: TRBD1